A single count supports the clone carrying this T cell receptor beta chain. The data were obtained in a study of blood T cell repertoires in COVID-19. Study background: PBMCs, B-cell-depleted T cells, or T cells provided the cDNA or gDNA that made up the material.

Germline V lookup: CDR1 PRHDT, CDR2 FYEKMQ (reference sequence). The CDR3 spans 13 residues. The germline V and J ends were trimmed by 5 bases and 5 bases, with 12 bases remaining between them. In Seattle, patients joined the study during active infection and were tracked longitudinally. In the authors' methods: For nucleated cells, counts were estimated from reference gene primer amplification. The repertoire was sequenced with immunoSEQ multiplex PCR; TCRdb's copy has only in-frame clones and lacks some. Clone size and V and J calls were adopted from that table, with D and trimming inferred from the DNA. The sample records fewer than 90,000 clones, around 75% being singletons.

This chain uses TRBV13 with TRBJ1-1; D is perhaps TRBD1 (6 bases). The sample comprised peripheral blood. This TCR was sampled from a man in his 70s with COVID-19, enrolled during active disease. CDR3 amino acids: CASSLTGQTEAFF. The CDR3 DNA reads TGTGCCAGCAGCCTTACAGGGCAGACTGAAGCTTTCTTT.